Shown below are 23 T cell receptor beta chains from a single sample sequenced in a study of blood T cell repertoires in COVID-19. TCRdb's copy holds only in-frame clones and misses some; the assay was immunoSEQ multiplex PCR. This table holds 40,000 to 50,000 clones, over 70% found once. Material for sequencing was peripheral blood. These receptors were taken from a woman older than 75 with COVID-19, enrolled during active disease.

This chain uses TRBV3-1 (or the pseudogene TRBV3-2) with TRBJ1-5; the D is unclear. V lost 1 base to trimming and J lost 3 bases, with 7 bases between them. The CDR3 has 14 amino acids. Germline CDR1 reads LGHDT; CDR2 reads YNNKEL (reference sequence). CDR3 bases: TGTGCCAGCAGCCAAGGACACACCAATCAGCCCCAGCATTTT. This gives the protein CASSQGHTNQPQHF.

The chain links TRBV19 to TRBJ1-1; D is perhaps TRBD1 (6 bases). V lost 3 bases and J lost 1, with 12 bases in between. The CDR3 loop spans 15 amino acids. Germline V CDR1 and CDR2: LNHDA, SQIVND (reference sequence). In nucleotides, the CDR3 is TGTGCCAGTAGTATCGTTTCCAGGGGGAACACTGAAGCTTTCTTT. Its protein is CASSIVSRGNTEAFF.

The chain combines TRBV7-2 with TRBJ2-3; no definite D call. Per germline, CDR1 SGHTA and CDR2 FQGNSA. With 3 bases removed from V and 4 bases from J, the gap between germline ends came to 8 bases. The CDR3 consists of 13 residues. CDR3 bases: TGTGCCAGCAGCTTTATGAGGTCAGATACGCAGTATTTT. Residues: CASSFMRSDTQYF.

The chain recombines TRBV12-3 or TRBV12-4 with TRBJ1-2; 7 bases fit TRBD1. The CDR3 contains 13 residues. The J segment lost 4 bases and the V segment lost 6 bases, leaving 5 bases of the junction unmatched. CDR3 region: CASSPTGIYGYTF. In nucleotides, the CDR3 is TGTGCCAGCAGCCCGACAGGGATCTATGGCTACACCTTC.

As regards this clone: Other DNA sequences within the sample encode an identical CDR3. In DNA form, the CDR3 reads TGTGCCAGCAGCGTAGTAACAGGGAACACTGAAGCTTTCTTT. This sequence encodes CASSVVTGNTEAFF. The rearrangement uses TRBV9 and TRBJ1-1; weak D call: TRBD1 (5 bases). Germline loops: CDR1 SGDLS, CDR2 YYNGEE. CDR3 size: 14 residues. Trimming removed 0 bases at V and 1 base at J, with 7 bases between.

The chain is built from TRBV28 and TRBJ1-4; TRBD1 is a possible D gene (5 bases). This CDR3 spans 15 amino acids. V shed 2 bases and J shed 4 bases, with 11 bases lying between them. Germline V lookup: CDR1 MDHEN, CDR2 SYDVKM. The CDR3 spells CASSLIRAFNEKLFF. For the CDR3, the DNA is TGTGCCAGCAGTTTAATCAGGGCCTTTAATGAAAAACTGTTTTTT.

The table lists this clone with a count of one. Written as DNA, the CDR3 is TGTGCCATCAGTGGGGACGGGAGATCTCCGGGCTACACCTTC. Residues: CAISGDGRSPGYTF. This rearrangement joins TRBV10-3 to TRBJ1-2; D possibly corresponds to TRBD1 (5 bases). Germline V CDR1 and CDR2: ENHRY, SYGVKD. The CDR3 is made up of 14 amino acids. V lost 4 bases, J lost 8 bases, and 17 bases lay in between.

The chain is built from TRBV4-2 and TRBJ1-6; D unresolved. Trimming pared 0 bases from V and 7 bases from J, leaving 13 bases between. The CDR3 extends over 16 amino acids. Germline CDR1 LGHNA, CDR2 YNFKEQ. CDR3 protein: CASSQDPAAWNSPLHF. DNA for the CDR3: TGTGCCAGCAGCCAAGATCCGGCGGCCTGGAATTCACCCCTCCACTTT.

This clone was detected only once. V is TRBV2 and J is TRBJ1-2; 9 nucleotides line up with TRBD1. This CDR3 comprises 14 residues. Trimming at V came to 6 bases and at J to 2 bases, leaving 4 bases not matched to a gene. Germline V gene sequence: CDR1 SNHLY, CDR2 FYNNEI. The CDR3 region is CASRTDRGNYGYTF. CDR3 coding DNA: TGTGCCAGCAGAACGGACAGGGGCAACTATGGCTACACCTTC. Supplemented by reference TRBV2 and TRBJ1-2, the full variable domain reads EPEVTQTPSHQVTQMGQEVILRCVPISNHLYFYWYRQILGQKVEFLVSFYNNEISEKSEIFDDQFSVERPDGSNFTLKIRSTKLEDSAMYFCASRTDRGNYGYTFGSGTRLTVV.

The V gene is TRBV9, the J gene TRBJ2-5; 11 bases agree with TRBD2. Germline V gene sequence: CDR1 SGDLS, CDR2 YYNGEE. CDR3 length: 16 residues. Trimming cost V 4 bases and J 2 bases; bases outside gene matches: 7. The CDR3 sequence: CASSQVAGGLQETQYF. The DNA of the CDR3 is TGTGCCAGCAGCCAAGTAGCGGGGGGGCTTCAAGAGACCCAGTACTTC.

In this sample, this clone turned up a few times. V usage is TRBV27 and J usage is TRBJ1-6; D gene ambiguous. CDR1 is MNHEY, CDR2 SMNVEV, per germline (reference sequence). V was trimmed by 4 bases and J by 0 bases, leaving 10 bases between them. This CDR3 spans 16 amino acids. The CDR3, as DNA: TGTGCCAGCAGTTCATATGGGAGCTCCTATAATTCACCCCTCCACTTT. Translation: CASSSYGSSYNSPLHF.

The V and J genes are TRBV12-3 or TRBV12-4 and TRBJ1-5, with D possibly matching TRBD1 (6 bases). Trimming pared 5 bases from V and 3 bases from J, leaving 8 bases between. The CDR3 loop spans 13 amino acids. This CDR3 is CASSRQDNQPQHF. The CDR3 coding sequence is TGTGCCAGCAGTCGACAGGACAATCAGCCCCAGCATTTT.

V gene TRBV28 combines with J gene TRBJ1-2; a possible D gene is TRBD1 (6 bases). The CDR3 is made up of 17 amino acids. Per germline, CDR1 MDHEN and CDR2 SYDVKM. Trimming shortened V by 6 bases and J by 7 bases, and 27 bases separated the two germline ends. This CDR3 is CASRSPGAGTHLFGYTF. The CDR3 DNA follows: TGTGCCAGCAGATCCCCAGGTGCAGGGACACATCTTTTTGGCTACACCTTC.

The chain links TRBV12-3 or TRBV12-4 to TRBJ1-2; D ambiguous. The CDR3 extends over 13 amino acids. The V end was cut by 3 bases, the J end by 12 bases, with 17 bases between. CDR3 coding DNA: TGTGCCAGCAGTTTTCAGGTTCGACCTGACCACACCTTC. Translation gives CASSFQVRPDHTF.

The chain couples TRBV12-3 or TRBV12-4 to TRBJ2-3, with 8 bases identical to TRBD1. Trimming at V came to 6 bases and at J to 6 bases, leaving 5 bases not matched to a gene. This CDR3 region has 13 residues. DNA for the CDR3: TGTGCCAGCAGACAGGGGGTGTGGGATACGCAGTATTTT. Its protein product is CASRQGVWDTQYF.

The V and J genes are TRBV15 and TRBJ2-2; D may be TRBD1 (6 bases). This CDR3 is 17 amino acids long. The V gene lost 4 bases and the J gene lost 0 bases, with 15 bases spanning the gap. Germline assignment: CDR1 LNHNV and CDR2 YYDKDF (reference sequence). The CDR3 spells CATSKEPRTANTGELFF. CDR3 in DNA: TGTGCCACCAGCAAAGAACCCCGGACAGCGAACACCGGGGAGCTGTTTTTT.

This sequence joins TRBV18 and TRBJ1-1; TRBD1 aligns across 12 bases. CDR1 is KGHSH and CDR2 is LQKENI in the germline V gene. The CDR3 is 20 residues long. The junction had 14 bases not matched to a gene; V was cut back by 3 bases and J by 0 bases. CDR3 sequence (DNA): TGTGCCAGCTCACCTTCCGGGACAGGGGGCAGAGGCTTTATGAACACTGAAGCTTTCTTT. Protein sequence: CASSPSGTGGRGFMNTEAFF.

The V and J genes are TRBV6-1 and TRBJ1-6; tentatively, D is TRBD1 (5 bases). Looked up from germline, CDR1 is MNHNS and CDR2 is SASEGT. This CDR3 region has 15 residues. V lost 1 base, J lost 6 bases, and 10 bases lay in between. DNA of the CDR3: TGTGCCAGCAGTGAAGACCCAGGGTCTAATTCACCCCTCCACTTT. Translating it yields CASSEDPGSNSPLHF.

The sample holds one count of this clone. The chain is built from TRBV5-1 and TRBJ1-4; D possibly corresponds to TRBD1 (6 bases). CDR1 is SGHRS and CDR2 is YFSETQ in the germline V gene. This CDR3 contains 15 residues. The germline V and J ends were trimmed by 5 bases and 7 bases, with 18 bases remaining between them. The CDR3 loop is CASRVQGQSGEKLFF. Written as DNA, the CDR3 is TGCGCCAGCAGGGTACAGGGCCAGAGTGGTGAAAAACTGTTTTTT.

This clone appeared once. The chain joins TRBV4-1 to TRBJ1-4; D remains ambiguous. CDR1 is MGHRA, CDR2 YSYEKL, per germline. Trimming removed 0 bases from V and 4 bases from J, with 12 bases in between. This CDR3 comprises 16 residues. This CDR3 reads CASSQEQRGVNEKLFF. CDR3 coding DNA: TGCGCCAGCAGCCAAGAACAGCGCGGGGTTAATGAAAAACTGTTTTTT.

The chain carries TRBV6-5 and TRBJ2-7; tentative D call: TRBD2 (6 bases). Looked up from germline, CDR1 is MNHEY and CDR2 is SVGAGI. The CDR3 has 16 amino acids. V was pared by 4 bases and J by 2 bases, with 18 bases between. This CDR3 is CASSSYPTRRAYEQYF. The CDR3 nucleotides read TGTGCCAGCAGTTCGTACCCGACTAGAAGAGCCTACGAGCAGTACTTC.

Written as DNA, the CDR3 is TGTGCCACCAGCAGGGGACTAGCGGGGGGGCCGGGAAACATTCAGTACTTC. It specifies CATSRGLAGGPGNIQYF. V is TRBV15 and J is TRBJ2-4, with 16 bases identical to TRBD2. Germline V gene data show CDR1 as LNHNV and CDR2 as YYDKDF (reference sequence). The V and J ends lost 3 bases and 6 bases, in that order; junction bases with no gene match: 5. CDR3 length equals 17 residues.

The chain joins TRBV6-2 or TRBV6-3 to TRBJ1-2; 9 bases align to TRBD1. The CDR3 totals 14 residues. Unmatched junction bases numbered 4, after V lost 5 bases and J lost 3 bases. Germline CDR1 reads MNHEY; CDR2 reads SVGEGT. Here the CDR3 DNA reads TGTGCCAGCAGTAAACAGGGGGCAGACTATGGCTACACCTTC. It yields the protein CASSKQGADYGYTF.